This TCR beta chain was identified in a study of Graves' ophthalmopathy and Graves' hyperthyroidism. Overall study results and limits: In separating ophthalmopathy from stable hyperthyroidism, a 13-signature model achieved approximately 91% sensitivity and about 80% specificity.

Beta-chain TCR CDR3 regions were amplified from RNA transcripts. The authors performed first-round RT-PCR with HTBI primers and then a second-round multiplex PCR. Via MiXCR, TCRdb re-called the multiplex PCR reads, giving one row per CDR3 protein. Of over 450,000 distinct CDR3 sequences in the sample, approximately 14% are singletons; the top ten hold approximately 9.8%. Uncontrolled infections, pregnancy, lactation or other autoimmune diseases led to patient exclusion. PBMCs stemmed from over 9.5 ml of fresh peripheral blood. CDR1 and CDR2 (germline): PRHDT, FYEKMQ (reference sequence). The CDR3 covers 15 residues. The trim removed 4 bases at V and 5 bases at J, leaving 11 bases unmatched. This clonotype was seen many times. Its antigen is still unknown.

V is TRBV13 and J is TRBJ2-7; 7 bases are a match to TRBD2. The sequencing sample was made of blood. The clonotype comes from a woman aged 30 to 39 with Graves' ophthalmopathy. The CDR3 reads CASSSGRGSQHEQYF. The DNA of the CDR3 is TGTGCCAGCAGCTCGGGGAGGGGTAGCCAACACGAGCAGTACTTC.